These 17 T cell receptor beta chains originate from one sample sequenced in a study of cytomegalovirus exposure and HLA in healthy donors. PCR employed 60 Vbeta and 13 Jbeta primers. TCRdb's table, derived via immunoSEQ multiplex PCR, lists solely in-frame clones and lacks some. The sample has 100,000 to 150,000 clones, around four fifths seen once. Sample: PBMCs. These TCRs come from a woman between 40 and 50 years old in good health and CMV-seropositive.

The chain carries TRBV28 and TRBJ2-7; TRBD1 matches at 9 bases. The CDR3 consists of 17 residues. CDR1 and CDR2 (germline): MDHEN, SYDVKM. V trimming: 6 bases; J trimming: 3 bases; junction bases outside the gene matches: 15. Written as DNA, the CDR3 is TGTGCCAGCAGCCCCGGTTACCCTCGGACAGGGGACTACGAGCAGTACTTC. This translates into CASSPGYPRTGDYEQYF.

This clone was seen just once. This chain uses TRBV10-3 with TRBJ2-3; D is possibly TRBD2 (6 bases). Between the trimmed V and J ends, which lost 0 bases and 5 bases, there was a span of 12 bases. This CDR3 comprises 15 residues. Germline-derived CDR1 and CDR2 are ENHRY and SYGVKD. The CDR3 loop is CAISESTGAGDTQYF. CDR3 DNA: TGTGCCATCAGTGAGTCTACGGGAGCGGGAGATACGCAGTATTTT.

This chain links TRBV28 with TRBJ2-2, with D perhaps matching TRBD2 (6 bases). This CDR3 is 14 amino acids long. V was clipped by 6 bases and J by 5 bases, with 13 bases between them. From germline, CDR1 is MDHEN and CDR2 SYDVKM. The CDR3 DNA sequence: TGTGCCAGCAGACGACTAGTTGATACCGGGGAGCTGTTTTTT. Residues: CASRRLVDTGELFF.

The chain combines TRBV6-1 with TRBJ1-5; the match to TRBD1 covers 8 bases. This CDR3 contains 14 residues. V was clipped by 5 bases and J by 6 bases; unmatched bases: 6. CDR1 and CDR2 (germline): MNHNS, SASEGT. CDR3 DNA: TGTGCCAGCAGTATTGACAGGGGTACTCAGCCCCAGCATTTT. This encodes CASSIDRGTQPQHF.

The chain employs TRBV7-2 and TRBJ1-1, with D perhaps TRBD1 (6 bases). Germline CDR1 is SGHTA and CDR2 is FQGNSA. The CDR3 is 15 residues long. Trimming left V 5 bases short and J 4 bases short, with 17 bases between. CDR3 DNA sequence: TGTGCCAGCAGCCTAATGGGCCCGACAGGCACTGAAGCTTTCTTT. Protein product: CASSLMGPTGTEAFF. Using reference TRBV7-2 and TRBJ1-1 for the parts outside the CDR3, the full variable domain is GAGVSQSPSNKVTEKGKDVELRCDPISGHTALYWYRQSLGQGLEFLIYFQGNSAPDKSGLPSDRFSAERTGGSVSTLTIQRTQQEDSAVYLCASSLMGPTGTEAFFGQGTRLTVV.

The rearrangement uses TRBV6-5 and TRBJ2-7, with D perhaps TRBD1 (6 bases). V lost 2 bases, J lost 3 bases, and 8 bases lay in between. This CDR3 region has 13 residues. Germline CDR1 and CDR2: MNHEY and SVGAGI. CDR3 region: CASSYGQRYEQYF. The CDR3 region has the DNA TGTGCCAGCAGTTACGGACAGCGCTACGAGCAGTACTTC.

In regard to this clone: Compared with germline, one end of the junction differs, possibly owing to a read error. The chain uses TRBV5-6 and TRBJ2-5, with 7 bases lining up with TRBD1. The CDR3 spans 14 residues. Per the germline V gene, CDR1 is SGHDT and CDR2 is YYEEEE. CDR3 residues: CASSFGQVQGTQYF. The CDR3 region has the DNA TGTGCCAGCAGCTTTGGACAGGTACAAGGGACCCAGTACTTC.

This clone was seen once. This chain uses TRBV5-6 with TRBJ2-1; the match to TRBD1 covers 7 bases. J gave up 0 bases and V 4 bases, and 4 bases lay outside the gene matches. The CDR3 extends over 15 amino acids. CDR1 and CDR2 (germline): SGHDT, YYEEEE. CDR3 in amino acids: CASSAGTASYNEQFF. The CDR3 DNA reads TGTGCCAGCAGCGCCGGGACAGCCTCCTACAATGAGCAGTTCTTC.

The V gene is TRBV2, the J gene TRBJ1-1; D call uncertain. With 4 bases removed from V and 4 bases from J, the gap between germline ends came to 10 bases. The CDR3 is 13 amino acids. Germline CDR1 and CDR2: SNHLY and FYNNEI. Written as DNA, the CDR3 is TGTGCCAGCAGTGCGGAGGGAAGCACTGAAGCTTTCTTT. This gives the protein CASSAEGSTEAFF.

This clone was detected a few times. This CDR3 is CASSLVHSYEQYF. DNA for the CDR3: TGTGCCAGCAGTTTAGTTCACTCCTACGAGCAGTACTTC. This sequence joins TRBV27 and TRBJ2-7; D call uncertain. There are 13 residues in the CDR3. The germline gives CDR1 MNHEY, CDR2 SMNVEV (reference sequence). V was cut by 2 bases and J by 0 bases, with 5 bases left in between.

The chain links TRBV6-1 to TRBJ1-1; D gene unclear. V lost 7 bases and J lost 4, with 13 bases in between. CDR1 is MNHNS, CDR2 SASEGT, per germline. The length of the CDR3 is 13 residues. CDR3 coding DNA: TGTGCCAGCACTTGGGATGGGAGCACTGAAGCTTTCTTT. It encodes CASTWDGSTEAFF.

The rearrangement links TRBV11-1 to TRBJ2-2; TRBD2 matches at 12 bases. The CDR3 runs to 16 residues. The ends lost 3 bases at V and 6 bases at J; junction bases unmatched: 5. Germline CDR1 SGHAT, CDR2 FQDESV (reference sequence). The DNA of the CDR3 is TGTGCCAGCAGCTTCCTAGCGGGGGGGCATTCCGGGGAGCTGTTTTTT. Encoded protein: CASSFLAGGHSGELFF.

In its sample, this clone was seen once. This chain joins TRBV5-8 and TRBJ2-5; no clear D. CDR3 length: 11 residues. Germline values: CDR1 SGHTS, CDR2 YDEGEE. V was trimmed by 9 bases and J by 3 bases, leaving 9 bases between them. In DNA, the CDR3 is TGTGCCAACCCGGTCGAAGAGACCCAGTACTTC. This encodes CANPVEETQYF.

This sequence joins TRBV25-1 and TRBJ2-3; 9 nucleotides align to TRBD1. The junction had 1 base not matched to a gene; V was cut back by 6 bases and J by 3 bases. This CDR3 is built from 13 residues. The germline CDR1 and CDR2 sequences are MGHDK and SYGVNS. CDR3 sequence: CASRDRGTDTQYF. In nucleotides, the CDR3 is TGTGCCAGCAGGGACAGGGGTACAGATACGCAGTATTTT.

This chain links TRBV6-6 with TRBJ1-1, with D unresolved. This CDR3 comprises 13 residues. The germline V gene has CDR1 MNHNY and CDR2 SVGAGI (reference sequence). With 0 bases removed from V and 3 bases from J, the gap between germline ends came to 5 bases. CDR3 in DNA: TGTGCCAGCAGTTACTCACGGGACACTGAAGCTTTCTTT. Its protein is CASSYSRDTEAFF.

V usage is TRBV10-1 and J usage is TRBJ2-6, with a tentative D call TRBD2 (6 bases). CDR1 and CDR2 (germline): WNHNN, SYGVQD (reference sequence). V was shortened by 5 bases and J by 0 bases, with 20 bases between the two germline ends. The CDR3 totals 19 residues. The CDR3 sequence is CASSSGTGGNDSGANVLTF. CDR3 DNA sequence: TGCGCCAGCAGTTCTGGGACTGGGGGAAACGACTCTGGGGCCAACGTCCTGACTTTC.

This clone has just a few counts. The chain joins TRBV4-3 to TRBJ2-1, with a tentative D call TRBD2 (7 bases). V lost 2 bases to trimming and J lost 7 bases, with 21 bases between them. Germline CDR1 LGHNA, CDR2 YSLEER. The CDR3 is made up of 17 amino acids. CDR3 bases: TGCGCCAGCAGCCAAACCCACGGGACTATTAGGGGGAATGAGCAGTTCTTC. Its protein is CASSQTHGTIRGNEQFF.